Below are 25 T cell receptor beta chains sequenced from a single sample in a study of T cells in Graves' hyperthyroidism and ophthalmopathy. Amplification of TCR beta CDR3 regions was performed using RNA transcripts as template. In the first-round RT-PCR of the TCR CDR3, the HTBI primer set was used. TCRdb itself ran the multiplex PCR reads through MiXCR, one entry per CDR3 protein. The table lists about 52,000 distinct CDR3 sequences, less than 60% of them singletons. Sequencing input: blood. These receptors were collected from a woman aged 50 to 65 with Graves' ophthalmopathy.

This clonotype showed up just a few times. The chain recombines TRBV3-1 with TRBJ1-1; TRBD1 might be the D (6 bases). Trimming shortened V by 4 bases and J by 0 bases, and 12 bases separated the two germline ends. The CDR3 runs to 15 residues. Germline CDR1 and CDR2: LGHDT and YNNKEL (reference sequence). The DNA for the CDR3 is TGTGCCAGCAGCCGACCGGGACAAATGAACACTGAAGCTTTCTTT. The encoded protein is CASSRPGQMNTEAFF.

The V and J genes are TRBV9 and TRBJ1-2; TRBD1 might be the D (5 bases). V was pared by 3 bases and J by 2 bases, with 11 bases between. Germline CDR1 is SGDLS and CDR2 is YYNGEE. There are 14 residues in the CDR3. For the CDR3, the DNA is TGTGCCAGCAGCGGGGGGGGGGGGAACTATGGCTACACCTTC. Residues: CASSGGGGNYGYTF. Supplemented by reference TRBV9 and TRBJ1-2, the full variable domain reads DSGVTQTPKHLITATGQRVTLRCSPRSGDLSVYWYQQSLDQGLQFLIQYYNGEERAKGNILERFSAQQFPDLHSELNLSSLELGDSALYFCASSGGGGNYGYTFGSGTRLTVV.

V usage is TRBV20-1 and J usage is TRBJ2-7; TRBD1 matches at 12 bases. The CDR3 is made up of 14 amino acids. V dropped 6 bases and J dropped 3; count of bases not matched to a gene: 6. CDR1 is DFQATT, CDR2 SNEGSKA, per germline (reference sequence). Here the CDR3 reads CSATGTGGYYEQYF. DNA for the CDR3: TGCAGTGCGACCGGGACAGGGGGCTACTACGAGCAGTACTTC.

This clonotype was seen a handful of times. The chain employs TRBV10-3 and TRBJ2-7; 9 bases align to TRBD1. This CDR3 contains 16 residues. Per germline, CDR1 ENHRY and CDR2 SYGVKD. Losses at the gene ends were 0 bases for V and 1 base for J; bases not matched to a gene: 4. CDR3 in amino acids: CAISESPGQGSYEQYF. DNA of the CDR3: TGTGCCATCAGTGAGTCCCCGGGACAGGGATCCTACGAGCAGTACTTC.

The V gene is TRBV2, the J gene TRBJ2-1; 8 bases fit TRBD1. This CDR3 is built from 14 residues. V was pared by 6 bases and J by 8 bases, with 9 bases of the junction left unmatched. The germline CDR1 and CDR2 sequences are SNHLY and FYNNEI. The DNA of the CDR3 is TGTGCCAGCAGCCCCGAGGCAGGGGGCGATGAGCAGTTCTTC. Translated, it gives CASSPEAGGDEQFF.

This clonotype was observed at least ten times. This chain uses TRBV7-9 with TRBJ2-1; TRBD2 matches 10 bases. The V gene's germline CDR1 is SEHNR and CDR2 FQNEAQ (reference sequence). The V segment lost 5 bases and the J segment 9 bases; nucleotides outside the gene matches: 16. The CDR3 length is 17 residues. The CDR3 here is CASSPPGSLAGVSEQFF. In DNA, the CDR3 is TGTGCCAGCAGCCCCCCGGGGTCCCTAGCGGGAGTCAGTGAGCAGTTCTTC.

V usage is TRBV3-1 and J usage is TRBJ2-7, with TRBD1 matching over 8 bases. The CDR3 extends over 18 amino acids. The V gene's germline CDR1 is LGHDT and CDR2 YNNKEL (reference sequence). J lost 0 bases, V lost 1 base, and 11 bases had no gene match. The CDR3: CASSQGPLRDRNSYEQYF. The CDR3 coding sequence is TGTGCCAGCAGCCAAGGACCGCTCCGGGACAGGAACTCCTACGAGCAGTACTTC.

The V call is TRBV6-1, the J call TRBJ1-2; 8 bases map to TRBD1. This CDR3 region has 15 residues. J was trimmed by 3 bases and V by 4 bases; bases with no gene match: 7. Germline V CDR1 and CDR2: MNHNS, SASEGT. CDR3 amino acids: CASSAIGQGDYGYTF. The CDR3 nucleotides read TGTGCCAGCAGTGCCATAGGACAGGGCGACTATGGCTACACCTTC.

This clonotype was seen at least ten times. The chain recombines TRBV12-3 or TRBV12-4 with TRBJ1-4; the D gene is possibly TRBD1 (5 bases). CDR3 length: 16 amino acids. The V end was cut by 6 bases, the J end by 2 bases, with 16 bases between. Written as DNA, the CDR3 is TGTGCCAGCAGGATGACGCCGGGACCGACTAATGAAAAACTGTTTTTT. Translation gives CASRMTPGPTNEKLFF.

Points on this clonotype: Sequence at one end of the junction differs from germline and may be a read error. This chain joins TRBV20-1 and TRBJ2-5; the match to TRBD2 covers 12 bases. CDR1 and CDR2 from the germline V gene are DFQATT and SNEGSKA (reference sequence). CDR3 length: 15 amino acids. In nucleotides, the CDR3 is TGCAGTGCCCGCGGACTAGCGGGGCACCAAGAGATCCAGTGCTTC. This sequence encodes CSARGLAGHQEIQCF.

A single count supports this clonotype. An end of the junction does not agree with germline; a read error may underlie this. V and J are TRBV19 and TRBJ2-1; the D is unclear. Germline CDR1 reads LNHDA; CDR2 reads SQIVND (reference sequence). This CDR3 has 8 residues. Written as DNA, the CDR3 is TGTGCCAGTAGCCTCAAGGGCTTC. Encoded protein: CASSLKGF.

This sequence joins TRBV24-1 and TRBJ1-5; possibly TRBD1 for D (5 bases). The ends were cut back, 5 bases at V and 1 base at J, with 17 bases in the middle. From germline, CDR1 is KGHDR and CDR2 SFDVKD. This CDR3 is 17 amino acids long. CDR3 bases: TGTGCCACCAGTGGCGGGGGGAGGGGCGGAAGCAATCAGCCCCAGCATTTT. This gives the protein CATSGGGRGGSNQPQHF.

V is TRBV6-1 and J is TRBJ2-7; 9 nucleotides match TRBD2. This CDR3 contains 19 residues. The germline V gene has CDR1 MNHNS and CDR2 SASEGT. Trimming at V came to 5 bases and at J to 7 bases, leaving 24 bases not matched to a gene. CDR3 sequence reads: CASSPSPAGGTPYYREQYF. The CDR3 DNA follows: TGTGCCAGCAGTCCCTCTCCAGCGGGAGGCACCCCCTACTACCGAGAGCAGTACTTC.

V usage is TRBV2 and J usage is TRBJ2-6; weak D call: TRBD2 (6 bases). This CDR3 contains 14 residues. Trimming removed 3 bases at V and 4 bases at J, with 7 bases between. From germline, CDR1 is SNHLY and CDR2 FYNNEI. CDR3 region: CASSDSGGANVLTF. CDR3 DNA sequence: TGTGCCAGCAGTGACAGCGGGGGGGCCAACGTCCTGACTTTC.

The chain couples TRBV3-1 to TRBJ1-1; D unclear. Trimming took off 1 base at V and 9 bases at J, with 12 bases between the two ends. Per germline, CDR1 LGHDT and CDR2 YNNKEL (reference sequence). This CDR3 is 13 amino acids long. CDR3 DNA sequence: TGTGCCAGCAGCCAAGGGGCCGTCCCGCAAGCTTTCTTT. Its protein is CASSQGAVPQAFF.

This clonotype was detected many times. The chain is built from TRBV6-4 and TRBJ2-7; D gene unclear. Deletions cut 2 bases from V and 4 bases from J, with 6 bases between. Germline lookup yields CDR1 MRHNA and CDR2 SNTAGT. CDR3 length equals 12 residues. This chain's CDR3 is CASSDVVYEQYF. CDR3 DNA sequence: TGTGCCAGCAGTGACGTAGTTTACGAGCAGTACTTC.

The chain has TRBV24-1 and TRBJ1-5, with 9 bases matching TRBD1. Losses at the gene ends were 5 bases for V and 3 bases for J; bases not matched to a gene: 10. The CDR3 covers 17 residues. CDR1 and CDR2 (germline): KGHDR, SFDVKD. The CDR3 nucleotides read TGTGCCACCAGTGCCACCGGGACAGGGTGGTTCAATCAGCCCCAGCATTTT. It specifies CATSATGTGWFNQPQHF.

This clonotype has ten or more counts. The chain recombines TRBV7-2 with TRBJ2-3; possible D gene TRBD2, 6 bases. Germline CDR1 and CDR2: SGHTA and FQGNSA. Trimming pared 5 bases from V and 1 base from J, leaving 19 bases between. The CDR3 runs to 17 residues. The CDR3 region has the DNA TGTGCCAGCAGCCAATCAGGGACTCCGGGGGGCACAGATACGCAGTATTTT. This translates into CASSQSGTPGGTDTQYF.

The chain links TRBV9 to TRBJ2-3; TRBD2 is a possible D gene (7 bases). The CDR3 has 16 amino acids. Germline CDR1 reads SGDLS; CDR2 reads YYNGEE. The germline V and J ends were trimmed by 4 bases and 4 bases, with 19 bases remaining between them. The CDR3 loop reads CASSQEGEGPPDTQYF. The CDR3 DNA reads TGTGCCAGCAGCCAAGAGGGGGAGGGCCCACCAGATACGCAGTATTTT.

The table lists this clonotype with many counts. The chain employs TRBV7-3 and TRBJ2-2, with a tentative D call TRBD2 (5 bases). CDR3 length: 13 amino acids. V was shortened by 3 bases and J by 4 bases, with 6 bases between the two germline ends. The germline CDR1 and CDR2 sequences are SGHTA and FQGTGA. CDR3 DNA sequence: TGTGCCAGCAGCTTCGGGGTCACCGGGGAGCTGTTTTTT. It translates to CASSFGVTGELFF. The full variable domain, in which reference TRBV7-3 and TRBJ2-2 provide the parts outside the CDR3, is GAGVSQTPSNKVTEKGKYVELRCDPISGHTALYWYRQSLGQGPEFLIYFQGTGAADDSGLPNDRFFAVRPEGSVSTLKIQRTERGDSAVYLCASSFGVTGELFFGEGSRLTVL.

The table lists this clonotype with many counts. V and J are TRBV4-2 and TRBJ1-2; D is undetermined. CDR3 length: 14 amino acids. In germline, CDR1 is LGHNA, CDR2 YNFKEQ. With 0 bases removed from V and 5 bases from J, the gap between germline ends came to 10 bases. CDR3 in DNA: TGTGCCAGCAGCCAAGAGGGTGGAGAATATGGCTACACCTTC. Amino acid sequence: CASSQEGGEYGYTF.

A word on this clonotype: The junction shows a germline mismatch at one end, possibly a read error. The chain couples TRBV2 to TRBJ2-3; 9 nucleotides align to TRBD2. This CDR3 contains 15 residues. Germline assignment: CDR1 SNHLY and CDR2 FYNNEI. CDR3 in amino acids: CAGSGNSGGTDTQYF. For the CDR3, the DNA is TGTGCCGGCAGTGGAAACAGCGGGGGGACAGATACGCAGTATTTT.

About this clonotype itself: A junction boundary mismatches the germline segment, possibly from a read error. The chain recombines TRBV9 with TRBJ2-7, with D possibly TRBD2 on 6 matching bases. The CDR3 contains 13 residues. Germline assignment: CDR1 SGDLS and CDR2 YYNGEE. The CDR3 coding sequence is TGTGCCAGCAGCCCGGGACTCGCCTACGAGCAGCACTTC. Protein sequence: CASSPGLAYEQHF.

The V and J genes are TRBV12-3 or TRBV12-4 and TRBJ2-5, with D perhaps given as TRBD1 or TRBD2 (7 bases each). Trimming shortened V by 3 bases and J by 3 bases, and 17 bases separated the two germline ends. The CDR3 totals 16 residues. The CDR3 coding sequence is TGTGCCAGCAGTTTTAAGGGAGGGGGCACTGAAGAGACCCAGTACTTC. Residues: CASSFKGGGTEETQYF.

This chain's CDR3 is CASSAYRDQPQHF. CDR3 nucleotide sequence: TGTGCCAGCAGTGCTTACAGGGATCAGCCCCAGCATTTT. This chain connects TRBV2 to TRBJ1-5, with a tentative D call TRBD1 (6 bases). Trimming shortened V by 4 bases and J by 5 bases, and 9 bases separated the two germline ends. Germline loops: CDR1 SNHLY, CDR2 FYNNEI. The CDR3 has 13 residues.